Only one count was recorded for the clone carrying this T cell receptor beta chain. Its specificity is unknown. This table comes from immunoSEQ multiplex PCR, and its TCRdb copy is limited to in-frame clones, with some not included. The profile shows approximately 100,000 clones, 87% of them singletons. These donors were members of the roughly 130-subject validation cohort, a group separate from the roughly 670-subject first cohort. This entry belongs to a study of cytomegalovirus exposure and HLA in healthy donors. Findings and limits, study-wide: Investigators reported 164 TCR beta chains as tied to cytomegalovirus.

This CDR3 contains 14 residues. Deletions cut 3 bases from V and 2 bases from J, with 11 bases between. CDR1 and CDR2 (germline): LGHNA, YNFKEQ. The chain uses TRBV4-2 and TRBJ2-7; tentatively, D is TRBD1 (6 bases). The TCR originated in a man between 18 and 35 years old in good health and CMV-seropositive. The specimen sequenced was PBMCs. The CDR3 coding sequence is TGTGCCAGCAGCCAGGGGGACACGACCTACGAGCAGTACTTC. It encodes CASSQGDTTYEQYF.